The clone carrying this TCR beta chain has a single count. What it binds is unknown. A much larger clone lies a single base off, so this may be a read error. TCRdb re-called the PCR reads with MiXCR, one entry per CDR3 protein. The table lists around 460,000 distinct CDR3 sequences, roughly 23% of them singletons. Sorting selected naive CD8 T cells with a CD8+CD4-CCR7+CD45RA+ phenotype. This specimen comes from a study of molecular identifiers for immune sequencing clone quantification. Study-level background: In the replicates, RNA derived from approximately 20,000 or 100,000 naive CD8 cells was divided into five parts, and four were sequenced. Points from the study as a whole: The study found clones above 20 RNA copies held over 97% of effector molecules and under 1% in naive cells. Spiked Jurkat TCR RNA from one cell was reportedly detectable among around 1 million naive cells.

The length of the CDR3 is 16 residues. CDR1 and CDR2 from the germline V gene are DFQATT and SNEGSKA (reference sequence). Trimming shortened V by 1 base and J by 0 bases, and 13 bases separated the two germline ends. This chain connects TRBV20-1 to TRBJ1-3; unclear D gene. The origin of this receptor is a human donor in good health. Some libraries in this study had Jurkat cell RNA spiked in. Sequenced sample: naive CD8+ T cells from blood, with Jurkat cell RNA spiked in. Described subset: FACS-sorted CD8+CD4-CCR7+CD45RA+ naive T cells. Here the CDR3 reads CSARGGPPPSGNTIYF. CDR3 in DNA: TGCAGTGCTAGAGGTGGGCCGCCTCCCTCTGGAAACACCATATATTTT.